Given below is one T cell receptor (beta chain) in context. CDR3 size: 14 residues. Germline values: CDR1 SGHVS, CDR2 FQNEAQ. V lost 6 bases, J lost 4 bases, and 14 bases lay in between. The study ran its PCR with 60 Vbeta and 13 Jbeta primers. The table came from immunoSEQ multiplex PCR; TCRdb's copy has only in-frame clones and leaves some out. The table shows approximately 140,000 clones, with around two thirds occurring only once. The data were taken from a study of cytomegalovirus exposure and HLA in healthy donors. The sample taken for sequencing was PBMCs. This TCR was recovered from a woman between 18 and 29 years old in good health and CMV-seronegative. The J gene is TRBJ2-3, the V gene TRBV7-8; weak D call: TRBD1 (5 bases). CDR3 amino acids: CASSHGQKADTQYF. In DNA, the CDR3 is TGTGCCAGCAGTCACGGACAAAAGGCAGATACGCAGTATTTT. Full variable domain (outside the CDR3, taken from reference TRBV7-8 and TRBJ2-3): GAGVSQSPRYKVAKRGQDVALRCDPISGHVSLFWYQQALGQGPEFLTYFQNEAQLDKSGLPSDRFFAERPEGSVSTLKIQRTQQEDSAVYLCASSHGQKADTQYFGPGTRLTVL.